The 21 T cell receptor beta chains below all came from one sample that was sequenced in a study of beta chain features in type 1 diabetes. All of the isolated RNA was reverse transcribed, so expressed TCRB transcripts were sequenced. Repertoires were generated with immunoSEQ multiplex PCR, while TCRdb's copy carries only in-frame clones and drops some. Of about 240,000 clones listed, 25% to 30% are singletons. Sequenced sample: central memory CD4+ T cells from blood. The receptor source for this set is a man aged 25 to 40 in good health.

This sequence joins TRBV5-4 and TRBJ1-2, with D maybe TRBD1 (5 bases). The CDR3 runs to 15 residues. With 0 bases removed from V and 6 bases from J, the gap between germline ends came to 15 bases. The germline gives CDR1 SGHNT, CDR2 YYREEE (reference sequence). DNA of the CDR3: TGTGCCAGCAGCTTGGTTGGCAGGGAATCGAATGGCTACACCTTC. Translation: CASSLVGRESNGYTF.

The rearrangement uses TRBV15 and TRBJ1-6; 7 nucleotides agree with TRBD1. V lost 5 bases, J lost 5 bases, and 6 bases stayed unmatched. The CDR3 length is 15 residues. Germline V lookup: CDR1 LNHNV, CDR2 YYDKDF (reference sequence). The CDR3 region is CATSYSRGNNSPLHF. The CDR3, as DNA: TGTGCCACCAGCTACTCCAGGGGGAATAATTCACCCCTCCACTTT.

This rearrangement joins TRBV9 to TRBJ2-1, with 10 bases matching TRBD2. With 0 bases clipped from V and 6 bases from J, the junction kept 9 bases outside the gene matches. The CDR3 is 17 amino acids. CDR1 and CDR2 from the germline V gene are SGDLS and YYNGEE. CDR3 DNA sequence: TGTGCCAGCAGCGTAGACGAGAGCGGGAGGGCCGTCAATGAGCAGTTCTTC. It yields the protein CASSVDESGRAVNEQFF.

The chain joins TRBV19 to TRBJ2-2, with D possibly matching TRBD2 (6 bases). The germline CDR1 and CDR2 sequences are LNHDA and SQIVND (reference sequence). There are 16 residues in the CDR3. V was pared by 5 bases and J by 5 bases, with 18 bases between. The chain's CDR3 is CASSPPMSGSTGELFF. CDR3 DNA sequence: TGTGCCAGTAGTCCCCCTATGAGCGGGTCTACCGGGGAGCTGTTTTTT.

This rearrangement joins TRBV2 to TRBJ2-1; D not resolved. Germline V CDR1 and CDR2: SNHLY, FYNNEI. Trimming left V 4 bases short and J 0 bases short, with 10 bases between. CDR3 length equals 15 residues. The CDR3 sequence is CASSATGLSYNEQFF. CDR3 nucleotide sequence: TGTGCCAGCAGTGCGACTGGCCTCTCCTACAATGAGCAGTTCTTC.

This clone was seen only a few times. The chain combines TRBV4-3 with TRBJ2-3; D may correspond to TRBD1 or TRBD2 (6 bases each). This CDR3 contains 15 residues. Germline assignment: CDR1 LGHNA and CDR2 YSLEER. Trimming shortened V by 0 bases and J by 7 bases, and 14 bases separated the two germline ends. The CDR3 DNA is TGCGCCAGCAGCCAAGAAGGGGGGAACGGAAATACGCAGTATTTT. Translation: CASSQEGGNGNTQYF.

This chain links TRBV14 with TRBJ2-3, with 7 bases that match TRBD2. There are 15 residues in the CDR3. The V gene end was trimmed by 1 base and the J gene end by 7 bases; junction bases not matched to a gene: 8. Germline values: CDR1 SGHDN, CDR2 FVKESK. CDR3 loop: CASSQVAGVPNTQYF. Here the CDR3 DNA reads TGTGCCAGCAGCCAAGTGGCGGGGGTACCCAATACGCAGTATTTT.

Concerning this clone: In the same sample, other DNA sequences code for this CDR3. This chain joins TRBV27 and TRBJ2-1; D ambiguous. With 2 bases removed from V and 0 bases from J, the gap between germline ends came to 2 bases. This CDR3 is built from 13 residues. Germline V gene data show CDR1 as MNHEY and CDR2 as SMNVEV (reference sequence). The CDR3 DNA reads TGTGCCAGCAGTTTAAACTCCTACAATGAGCAGTTCTTC. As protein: CASSLNSYNEQFF.

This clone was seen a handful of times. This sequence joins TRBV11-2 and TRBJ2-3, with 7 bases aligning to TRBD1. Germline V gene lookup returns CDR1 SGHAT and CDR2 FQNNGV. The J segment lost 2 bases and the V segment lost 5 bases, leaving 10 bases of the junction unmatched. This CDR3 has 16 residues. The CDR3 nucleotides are TGTGCCAGCAGCCCGCAGGGACAGTCCTTCACAGATACGCAGTATTTT. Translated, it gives CASSPQGQSFTDTQYF.

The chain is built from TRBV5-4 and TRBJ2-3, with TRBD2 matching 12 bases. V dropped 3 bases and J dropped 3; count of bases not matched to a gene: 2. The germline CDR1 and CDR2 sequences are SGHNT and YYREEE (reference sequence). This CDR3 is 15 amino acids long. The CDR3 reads CASSSSGGATDTQYF. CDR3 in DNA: TGTGCCAGCAGCTCTAGCGGGGGGGCGACAGATACGCAGTATTTT.

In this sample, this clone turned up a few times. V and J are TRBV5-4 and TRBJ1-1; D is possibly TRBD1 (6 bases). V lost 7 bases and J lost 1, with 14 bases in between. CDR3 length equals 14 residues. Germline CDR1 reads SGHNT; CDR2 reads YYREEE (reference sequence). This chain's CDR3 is CASLAGAPNTEAFF. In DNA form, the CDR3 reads TGTGCCAGCCTGGCGGGGGCCCCGAACACTGAAGCTTTCTTT.

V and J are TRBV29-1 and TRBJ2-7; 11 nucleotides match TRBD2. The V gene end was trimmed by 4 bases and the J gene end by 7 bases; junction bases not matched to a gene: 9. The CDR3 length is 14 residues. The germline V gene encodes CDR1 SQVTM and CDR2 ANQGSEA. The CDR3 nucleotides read TGCAGCGTTGTCAAACTAGCGGGAGACATGGAGCAGTACTTC. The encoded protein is CSVVKLAGDMEQYF.

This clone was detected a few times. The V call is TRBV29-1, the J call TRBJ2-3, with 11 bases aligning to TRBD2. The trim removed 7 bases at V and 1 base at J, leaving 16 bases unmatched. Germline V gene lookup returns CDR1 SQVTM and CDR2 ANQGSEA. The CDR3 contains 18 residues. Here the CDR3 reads CSAKKLAGAVSGTDTQYF. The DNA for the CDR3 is TGCAGCGCAAAGAAACTAGCGGGAGCCGTTAGTGGCACAGATACGCAGTATTTT.

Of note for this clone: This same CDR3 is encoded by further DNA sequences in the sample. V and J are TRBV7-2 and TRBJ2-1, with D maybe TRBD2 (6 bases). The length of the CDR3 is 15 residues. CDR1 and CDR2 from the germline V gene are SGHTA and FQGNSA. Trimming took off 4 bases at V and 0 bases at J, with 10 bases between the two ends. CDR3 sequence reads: CASSSAGSSYNEQFF. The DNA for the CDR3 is TGTGCCAGCAGCTCCGCGGGGAGCTCCTACAATGAGCAGTTCTTC.

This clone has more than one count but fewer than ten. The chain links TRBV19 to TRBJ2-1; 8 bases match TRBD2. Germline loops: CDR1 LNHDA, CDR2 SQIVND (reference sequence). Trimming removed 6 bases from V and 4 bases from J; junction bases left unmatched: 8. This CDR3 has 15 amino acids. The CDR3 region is CASRPRGGIYNEQFF. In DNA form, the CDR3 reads TGTGCCAGTAGGCCCCGGGGGGGCATTTACAATGAGCAGTTCTTC.

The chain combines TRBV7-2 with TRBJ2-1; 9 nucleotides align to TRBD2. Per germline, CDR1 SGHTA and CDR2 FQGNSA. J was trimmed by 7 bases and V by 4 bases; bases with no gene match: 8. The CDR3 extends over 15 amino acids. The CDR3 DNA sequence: TGTGCCAGCAGCTCTGTAGCGGGGGAGGCAAATGAGCAGTTCTTC. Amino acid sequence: CASSSVAGEANEQFF. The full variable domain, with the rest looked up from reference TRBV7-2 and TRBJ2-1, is GAGVSQSPSNKVTEKGKDVELRCDPISGHTALYWYRQSLGQGLEFLIYFQGNSAPDKSGLPSDRFSAERTGGSVSTLTIQRTQQEDSAVYLCASSSVAGEANEQFFGPGTRLTVL.

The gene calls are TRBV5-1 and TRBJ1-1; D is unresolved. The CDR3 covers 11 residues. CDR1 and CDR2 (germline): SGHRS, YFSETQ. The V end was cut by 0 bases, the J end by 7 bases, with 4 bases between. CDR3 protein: CASSLEGEAFF. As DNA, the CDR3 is TGCGCCAGCAGCTTGGAGGGTGAAGCTTTCTTT.

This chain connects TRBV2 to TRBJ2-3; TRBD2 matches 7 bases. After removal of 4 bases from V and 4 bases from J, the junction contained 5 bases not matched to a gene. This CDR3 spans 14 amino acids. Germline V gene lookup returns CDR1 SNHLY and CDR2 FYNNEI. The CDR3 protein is CASSGGLVSDTQYF. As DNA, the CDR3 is TGTGCCAGCAGTGGTGGACTAGTATCAGATACGCAGTATTTT.

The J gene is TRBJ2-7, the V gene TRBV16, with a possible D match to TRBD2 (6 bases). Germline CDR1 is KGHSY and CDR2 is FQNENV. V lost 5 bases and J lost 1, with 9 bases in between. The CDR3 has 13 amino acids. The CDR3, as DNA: TGTGCCAGCAGCATTAGCGGATCCTACGAGCAGTACTTC. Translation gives CASSISGSYEQYF.

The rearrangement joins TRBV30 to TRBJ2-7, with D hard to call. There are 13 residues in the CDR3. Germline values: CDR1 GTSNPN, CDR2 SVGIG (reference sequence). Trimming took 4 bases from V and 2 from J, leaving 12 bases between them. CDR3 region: CAWTSLLAYEQYF. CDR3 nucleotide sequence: TGTGCCTGGACATCGTTGCTAGCCTACGAGCAGTACTTC. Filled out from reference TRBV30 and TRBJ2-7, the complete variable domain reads SQTIHQWPATLVQPVGSPLSLECTVEGTSNPNLYWYRQAAGRGLQLLFYSVGIGQISSEVPQNLSASRPQDRQFILSSKKLLLSDSGFYLCAWTSLLAYEQYFGPGTRLTVT.

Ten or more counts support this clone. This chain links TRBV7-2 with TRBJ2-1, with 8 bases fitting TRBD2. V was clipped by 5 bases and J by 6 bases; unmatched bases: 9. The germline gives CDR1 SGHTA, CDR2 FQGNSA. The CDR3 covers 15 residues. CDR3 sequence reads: CASSPGTRRVNEQFF. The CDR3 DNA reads TGTGCCAGCAGCCCAGGGACTAGGAGGGTCAATGAGCAGTTCTTC.